This TCR beta chain was identified during a study of metastatic and nonmetastatic thyroid tumors. Overall study: Across peripheral blood and tumor or nodule tissue samples taken from malignant and benign thyroid patients, the repertoires were compared with one another.

As processed by the authors: Differences in CDR3 between clinicopathological groups were drawn on to build a classifier intended to discriminate distant-metastatic papillary thyroid cancer patients. TCRdb re-called the PCR reads through MiXCR. TCRdb, rather than the study authors, made the V and J calls. This table has tens of thousands of clones, 20% to 25% appearing once. Germline lookup yields CDR1 LNHDA and CDR2 SQIVND (reference sequence). V shed 6 bases and J shed 0 bases, with 20 bases lying between them. This CDR3 comprises 17 residues. The entire patient cohort was treatment-naive prior to thyroid surgery.

This sequence was found in a female donor with papillary thyroid cancer or a benign thyroid nodule (not recorded which). Some clones in this sample may be carry-over from other donors' samples. The V gene is TRBV19, the J gene TRBJ1-1, with a possible D match to TRBD1 (6 bases). The sequenced sample was blood. DNA of the CDR3: TGTGCCAGTAGAGGTTTGACAGGCGAAAATATGAACACTGAAGCTTTCTTT. Translating it yields CASRGLTGENMNTEAFF.